What follows are 15 T cell receptor beta chains derived from one specimen sequenced in a study of blood T cells in healthy people across ages. A sample-barcoded 5' primer and a J-beta primer mix were used in a second PCR of about 7 to 12 cycles. TCRdb re-called the 5' RACE reads with MiXCR, one entry per CDR3 protein. The sample includes hundreds of thousands of distinct CDR3 sequences, about 50% of them seen just once. The sample taken for sequencing was blood. The origin of the receptors is an elderly woman in good health.

The genes are TRBV25-1 and TRBJ2-1, with a possible D match to TRBD2 (5 bases). V gave up 0 bases and J gave up 8 bases, with 11 bases separating them. Per germline, CDR1 MGHDK and CDR2 SYGVNS. The CDR3 extends over 14 amino acids. The CDR3 region is CASSEYGVFDEQFF. For the CDR3, the DNA is TGTGCCAGCAGTGAATACGGGGTTTTCGATGAGCAGTTCTTC.

The chain employs TRBV20-1 and TRBJ2-4; D possibly corresponds to TRBD1 (6 bases). This CDR3 comprises 13 residues. Germline assignment: CDR1 DFQATT and CDR2 SNEGSKA (reference sequence). Trimming shortened V by 1 base and J by 3 bases, and 7 bases separated the two germline ends. This CDR3 reads CSARAGDKNIQYF. In DNA form, the CDR3 reads TGCAGTGCTAGAGCAGGGGACAAAAACATTCAGTACTTC.

This clonotype has just one count. The genes are TRBV6-6 and TRBJ2-7; TRBD1 agrees at 10 bases. The germline V gene has CDR1 MNHNY and CDR2 SVGAGI (reference sequence). The CDR3 is 15 amino acids. V was clipped by 5 bases and J by 3 bases; unmatched bases: 7. CDR3 in DNA: TGTGCCAGCAGTAAACCCGGGACAGGGGACTACGAGCAGTACTTC. Amino acid sequence: CASSKPGTGDYEQYF.

Comments on this clonotype: Since a much larger clone is just one base distant, this may be a read error. The genes are TRBV7-3 and TRBJ2-7; the D gene is possibly TRBD2 (5 bases). The CDR3 has 12 residues. The germline gives CDR1 SGHTA, CDR2 FQGTGA. V was shortened by 6 bases and J by 6 bases, with 12 bases between the two germline ends. The chain's CDR3 is CASRQIEGEQYF. DNA of the CDR3: TGTGCCAGCAGGCAAATAGAGGGCGAGCAGTACTTC. The full variable domain, in which reference TRBV7-3 and TRBJ2-7 provide the parts outside the CDR3, is GAGVSQTPSNKVTEKGKYVELRCDPISGHTALYWYRQSLGQGPEFLIYFQGTGAADDSGLPNDRFFAVRPEGSVSTLKIQRTERGDSAVYLCASRQIEGEQYFGPGTRLTVT.

CDR3 protein: CASSLLQVLSSYNEQFF. DNA of the CDR3: TGTGCCAGCAGTTTATTACAGGTCCTCTCCTCCTACAATGAGCAGTTCTTC. The V call is TRBV27, the J call TRBJ2-1, with a weak D call TRBD1 (5 bases). CDR3 length: 17 residues. V was cut by 1 base and J by 0 bases, with 13 bases left in between. Germline assignment: CDR1 MNHEY and CDR2 SMNVEV (reference sequence).

The V and J genes are TRBV12-3 or TRBV12-4 and TRBJ1-5; D gene unclear. The V end was cut by 6 bases, the J end by 5 bases, with 14 bases between. This CDR3 is 14 amino acids long. CDR3 nucleotide sequence: TGTGCCAGCAGCCTTACTATAGACCATCAGCCCCAGCATTTT. Protein product: CASSLTIDHQPQHF.

The rearrangement joins TRBV7-2 to TRBJ2-3, with 9 positions matching TRBD2. Germline V gene sequence: CDR1 SGHTA, CDR2 FQGNSA. The CDR3 runs 16 residues. The V segment lost 2 bases and the J segment 4 bases; nucleotides outside the gene matches: 7. CDR3 residues: CASSLLSGGTADTQYF. The CDR3 DNA is TGTGCCAGCAGCTTACTGAGCGGGGGGACGGCAGATACGCAGTATTTT.

This clonotype occurred a few times. CDR3 DNA sequence: TGTGCCAGCACCCCCGGATGGGCGGGAATTCGAGCGAATGAGCAGTTCTTC. It encodes CASTPGWAGIRANEQFF. The chain couples TRBV3-1 to TRBJ2-1, with TRBD2 as a possible D gene (6 bases). Germline V CDR1 and CDR2: LGHDT, YNNKEL (reference sequence). Trimming shortened V by 7 bases and J by 7 bases, and 26 bases separated the two germline ends. The CDR3 extends over 17 amino acids.

The J gene is TRBJ1-6, the V gene TRBV2; possible D gene TRBD1, 5 bases. V lost 8 bases and J 8 bases, leaving 22 bases between the germline ends. Germline-derived CDR1 and CDR2 are SNHLY and FYNNEI. The CDR3 is 16 residues long. CDR3 in amino acids: CASVMSQGGIDSPLHF. The CDR3, as DNA: TGTGCCAGCGTTATGAGCCAGGGAGGTATCGATTCACCCCTCCACTTT.

The chain carries TRBV6-2 or TRBV6-3 and TRBJ2-3; D may correspond to TRBD1 or TRBD2 (5 bases each). The CDR3 has 11 residues. V was trimmed by 8 bases and J by 8 bases, leaving 11 bases between them. CDR1 is MNHEY and CDR2 is SVGEGT in the germline V gene. In DNA form, the CDR3 reads TGTGCCAGCCTAAGGGACGGTACGCAGTATTTT. It is translated as CASLRDGTQYF.

This clonotype showed up just once. V and J are TRBV5-1 and TRBJ2-7, with unresolved D. Germline V lookup: CDR1 SGHRS, CDR2 YFSETQ. The CDR3 consists of 12 residues. V lost 1 base and J lost 5, with 7 bases in between. The CDR3 nucleotides are TGCGCCAGCAGCTTGAAGGAAGACGAGCAGTACTTC. Its protein is CASSLKEDEQYF.

The rearrangement links TRBV12-3 or TRBV12-4 to TRBJ1-2; D unclear. The germline V and J ends were trimmed by 7 bases and 5 bases, with 23 bases remaining between them. CDR3 length: 16 residues. CDR3 region: CASTTRLGFSLYGYTF. CDR3 nucleotides: TGTGCCAGCACCACCCGGTTGGGCTTTAGCCTTTATGGCTACACCTTC.

Details on this clonotype: A junction end diverges from the germline sequence, so it may reflect a read error. The chain recombines TRBV11-2 with TRBJ2-1, with D maybe TRBD2 (7 bases). The CDR3 has 15 amino acids. Germline CDR1 reads SGHAT; CDR2 reads FQNNGV. CDR3 coding DNA: TGTGTCAGCAGCCCCGGGACGGGGGGCCGTAATGAGCAGTTCTTC. It is translated as CVSSPGTGGRNEQFF.

The genes are TRBV7-3 and TRBJ2-1, with D perhaps TRBD1 (6 bases). Per the germline V gene, CDR1 is SGHTA and CDR2 is FQGTGA. The CDR3 length is 14 residues. V was trimmed by 5 bases and J by 13 bases, leaving 21 bases between them. Here the CDR3 reads CASSPTGLQETQFF. CDR3 DNA sequence: TGTGCCAGCAGCCCCACAGGGCTCCAAGAGACCCAGTTCTTC.

This clonotype was counted once. The rearrangement joins TRBV7-6 to TRBJ2-7; 14 positions match TRBD2. The J call is doubtful: the DNA matches TRBJ2-5 better. The CDR3 extends over 18 amino acids. In germline, CDR1 is SGHVS, CDR2 FNYEAQ. The CDR3: CASSLGAGLAGAAETQYF. The DNA for the CDR3 is TGTGCCAGCAGCTTAGGGGCGGGACTAGCGGGGGCGGCAGAGACCCAGTACTTC.